The clone carrying this TCR beta chain appeared once. The entry originates in a study of T cell responses to AZD1222 COVID-19 vaccine. Clones were read by immunoSEQ multiplex PCR, and TCRdb kept only the in-frame ones, dropping some. This table holds 100,000 or so clones, 88% found once. This CDR3 has 14 residues. V shed 7 bases and J shed 4 bases, with 16 bases lying between them. Germline V lookup: CDR1 SNHLY, CDR2 FYNNEI. This receptor was obtained from an adult in good health. The chain has TRBV2 and TRBJ1-2; no clear D. The sequencing here drew on peripheral blood, taken on day 0 of AZD1222 vaccination. CDR3 protein: CASKESQITYGYTF. The CDR3 DNA follows: TGTGCCAGCAAGGAGAGCCAGATTACCTATGGCTACACCTTC. Full variable domain (missing parts from reference TRBV2 and TRBJ1-2): EPEVTQTPSHQVTQMGQEVILRCVPISNHLYFYWYRQILGQKVEFLVSFYNNEISEKSEIFDDQFSVERPDGSNFTLKIRSTKLEDSAMYFCASKESQITYGYTFGSGTRLTVV.